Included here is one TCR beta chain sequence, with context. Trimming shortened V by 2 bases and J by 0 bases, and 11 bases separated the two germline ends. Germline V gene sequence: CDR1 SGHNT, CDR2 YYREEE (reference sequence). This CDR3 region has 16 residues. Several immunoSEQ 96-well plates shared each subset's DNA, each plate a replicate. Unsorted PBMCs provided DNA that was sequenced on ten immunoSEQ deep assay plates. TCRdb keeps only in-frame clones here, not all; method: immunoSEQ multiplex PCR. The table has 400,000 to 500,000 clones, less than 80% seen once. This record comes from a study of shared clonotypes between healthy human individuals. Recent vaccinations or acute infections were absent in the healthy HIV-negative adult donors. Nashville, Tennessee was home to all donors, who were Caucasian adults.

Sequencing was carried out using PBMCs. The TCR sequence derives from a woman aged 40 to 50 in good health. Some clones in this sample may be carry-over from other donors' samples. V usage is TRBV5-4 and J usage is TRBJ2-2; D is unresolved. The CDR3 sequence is CASSLPPRSNTGELFF. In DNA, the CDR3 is TGTGCCAGCAGCTTACCCCCGCGATCGAACACCGGGGAGCTGTTTTTT.